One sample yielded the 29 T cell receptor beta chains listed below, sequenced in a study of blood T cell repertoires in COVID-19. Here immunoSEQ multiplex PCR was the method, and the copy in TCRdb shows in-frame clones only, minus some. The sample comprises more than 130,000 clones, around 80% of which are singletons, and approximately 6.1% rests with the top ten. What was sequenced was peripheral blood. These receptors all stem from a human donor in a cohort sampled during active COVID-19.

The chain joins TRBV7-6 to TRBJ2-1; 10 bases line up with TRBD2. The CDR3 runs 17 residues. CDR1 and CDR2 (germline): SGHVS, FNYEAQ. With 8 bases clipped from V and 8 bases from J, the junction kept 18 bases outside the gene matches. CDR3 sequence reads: CASALEGAGGPFDEQFF. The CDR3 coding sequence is TGTGCCAGCGCCCTGGAGGGAGCGGGGGGGCCTTTTGATGAGCAGTTCTTC.

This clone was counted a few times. CDR3 coding DNA: TGTGCCAGTAGGGAGACAGGGTATAGCAATCAGCCCCAGCATTTT. This encodes CASRETGYSNQPQHF. The rearrangement links TRBV19 to TRBJ1-5; 7 bases fit TRBD1. This CDR3 comprises 15 residues. V shed 6 bases and J 0 bases; nucleotides not matched to a gene: 5. Germline-derived CDR1 and CDR2 are LNHDA and SQIVND (reference sequence).

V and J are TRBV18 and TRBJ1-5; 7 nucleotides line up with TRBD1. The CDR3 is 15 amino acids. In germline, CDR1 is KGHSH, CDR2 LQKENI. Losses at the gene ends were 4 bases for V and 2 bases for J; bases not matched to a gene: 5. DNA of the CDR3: TGTGCCAGCTCACAGACAGGGATGGGCAATCAGCCCCAGCATTTT. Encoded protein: CASSQTGMGNQPQHF.

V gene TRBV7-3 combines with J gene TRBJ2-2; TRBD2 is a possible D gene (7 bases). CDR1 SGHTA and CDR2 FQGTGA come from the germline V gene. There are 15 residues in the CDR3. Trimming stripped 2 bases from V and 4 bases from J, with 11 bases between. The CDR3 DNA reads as TGTGCCAGCAGCTTACGGGGGGCCGTCACCGGGGAGCTGTTTTTT. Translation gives CASSLRGAVTGELFF.

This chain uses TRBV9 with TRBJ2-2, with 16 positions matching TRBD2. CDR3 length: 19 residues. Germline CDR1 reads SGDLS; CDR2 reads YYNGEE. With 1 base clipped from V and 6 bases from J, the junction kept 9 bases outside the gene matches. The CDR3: CASSVNPGTSGGGAGELFF. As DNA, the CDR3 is TGTGCCAGCAGCGTAAACCCCGGGACTAGCGGGGGGGGAGCCGGGGAGCTGTTTTTT.

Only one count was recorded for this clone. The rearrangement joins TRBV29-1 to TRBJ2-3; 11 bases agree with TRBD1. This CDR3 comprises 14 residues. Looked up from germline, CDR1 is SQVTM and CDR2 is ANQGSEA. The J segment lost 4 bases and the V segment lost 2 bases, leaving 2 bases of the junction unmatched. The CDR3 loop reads CSVEKGQGADTQYF. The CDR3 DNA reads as TGCAGCGTTGAAAAGGGACAGGGGGCAGATACGCAGTATTTT.

The CDR3 sequence: CASGLGAGGVAKAFF. The DNA for the CDR3 is TGTGCTAGTGGTTTGGGAGCAGGAGGGGTGGCCAAAGCTTTCTTT. The chain couples TRBV12-5 to TRBJ1-1; the D gene is possibly TRBD1 (5 bases). Deletions cut 1 base from V and 9 bases from J, with 18 bases between. The CDR3 is made up of 15 amino acids. The germline V gene encodes CDR1 LGHNT and CDR2 FRNRAP.

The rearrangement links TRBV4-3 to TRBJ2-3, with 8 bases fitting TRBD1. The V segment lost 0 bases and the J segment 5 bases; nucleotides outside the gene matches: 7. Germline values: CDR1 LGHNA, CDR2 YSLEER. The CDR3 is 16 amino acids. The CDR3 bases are TGCGCCAGCAGCCAAGATTCCAGGGGGCCCGTAGATACGCAGTATTTT. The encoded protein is CASSQDSRGPVDTQYF.

The CDR3 bases are TGTGCCAGCAGCTTAGCGAGAAGGGGGCGGTCCTATGGCTACACCTTC. This encodes CASSLARRGRSYGYTF. The chain recombines TRBV7-8 with TRBJ1-2; 7 positions match TRBD1. V shed 0 bases and J 4 bases; nucleotides not matched to a gene: 8. The CDR3 spans 16 residues. Germline CDR1 is SGHVS and CDR2 is FQNEAQ.

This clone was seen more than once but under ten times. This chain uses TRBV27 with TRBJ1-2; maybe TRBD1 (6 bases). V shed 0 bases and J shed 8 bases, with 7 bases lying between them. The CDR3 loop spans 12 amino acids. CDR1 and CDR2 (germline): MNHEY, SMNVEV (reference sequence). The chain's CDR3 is CASSLSGAGYTF. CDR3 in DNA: TGTGCCAGCAGTTTATCGGGGGCCGGCTACACCTTC.

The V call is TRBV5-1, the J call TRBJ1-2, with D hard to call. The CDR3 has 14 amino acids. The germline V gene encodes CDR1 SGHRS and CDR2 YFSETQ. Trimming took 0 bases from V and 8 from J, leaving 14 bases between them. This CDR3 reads CASSLGEGVVGYTF. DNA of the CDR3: TGCGCCAGCAGCTTGGGTGAAGGAGTAGTAGGCTACACCTTC.

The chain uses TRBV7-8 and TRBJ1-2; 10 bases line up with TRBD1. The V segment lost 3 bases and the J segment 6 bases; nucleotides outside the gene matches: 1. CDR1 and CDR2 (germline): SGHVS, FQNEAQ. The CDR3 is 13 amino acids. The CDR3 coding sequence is TGTGCCAGCAGCTTGGGGACAGGGGATGGCTACACCTTC. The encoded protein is CASSLGTGDGYTF.

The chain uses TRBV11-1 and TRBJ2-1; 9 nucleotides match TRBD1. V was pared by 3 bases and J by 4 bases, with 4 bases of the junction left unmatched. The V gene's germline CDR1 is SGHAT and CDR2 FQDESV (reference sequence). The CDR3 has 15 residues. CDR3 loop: CASSFRQGGYNEQFF. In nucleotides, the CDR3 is TGTGCCAGCAGCTTCAGACAGGGGGGGTACAATGAGCAGTTCTTC.

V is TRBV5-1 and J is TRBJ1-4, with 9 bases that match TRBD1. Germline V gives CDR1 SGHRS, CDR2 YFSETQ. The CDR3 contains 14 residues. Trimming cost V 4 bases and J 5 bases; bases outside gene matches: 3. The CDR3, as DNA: TGCGCCAGCAGCATAGGGACAGGGAATGAAAAACTGTTTTTT. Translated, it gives CASSIGTGNEKLFF. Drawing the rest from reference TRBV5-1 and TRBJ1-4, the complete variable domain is KAGVTQTPRYLIKTRGQQVTLSCSPISGHRSVSWYQQTPGQGLQFLFEYFSETQRNKGNFPGRFSGRQFSNSRSEMNVSTLELGDSALYLCASSIGTGNEKLFFGSGTQLSVL.

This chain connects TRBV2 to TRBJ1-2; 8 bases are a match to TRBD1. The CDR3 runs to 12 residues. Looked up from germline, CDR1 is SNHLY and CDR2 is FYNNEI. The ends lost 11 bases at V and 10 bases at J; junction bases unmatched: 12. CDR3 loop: CARGSTGGDYTF. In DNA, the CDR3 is TGTGCCCGCGGGAGCACAGGGGGGGACTACACCTTC.

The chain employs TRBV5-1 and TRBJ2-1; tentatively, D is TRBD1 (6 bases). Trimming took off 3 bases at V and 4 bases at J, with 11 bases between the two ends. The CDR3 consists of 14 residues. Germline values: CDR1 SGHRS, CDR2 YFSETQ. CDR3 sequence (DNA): TGCGCCAGCAGCTCGGGACAAGGGTACAATGAGCAGTTCTTC. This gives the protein CASSSGQGYNEQFF.

CDR3 in amino acids: CASRGWGPGTDTQYF. The CDR3 DNA reads as TGTGCCAGTCGAGGGTGGGGGCCCGGCACAGATACGCAGTATTTT. The chain couples TRBV19 to TRBJ2-3; D is perhaps TRBD1 (6 bases). In germline, CDR1 is LNHDA, CDR2 SQIVND (reference sequence). There are 15 residues in the CDR3. Trimming removed 8 bases at V and 1 base at J, with 16 bases between.

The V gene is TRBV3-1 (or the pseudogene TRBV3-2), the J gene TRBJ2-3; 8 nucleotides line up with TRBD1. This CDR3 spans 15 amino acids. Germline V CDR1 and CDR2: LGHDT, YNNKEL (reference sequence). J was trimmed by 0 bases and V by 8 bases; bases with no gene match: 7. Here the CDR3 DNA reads TGTGCCAGCTCGTGGGACAGGACTAGCACAGATACGCAGTATTTT. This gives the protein CASSWDRTSTDTQYF.

DNA for the CDR3: TGTGCCAGCAGCTTAAGTCACGGGAACTCTGGAAACACCATATATTTT. It is translated as CASSLSHGNSGNTIYF. This chain uses TRBV7-6 with TRBJ1-3, with D unresolved. Between the trimmed V and J ends, which lost 2 bases and 0 bases, there was a span of 11 bases. CDR3 length: 16 amino acids. Germline CDR1 and CDR2: SGHVS and FNYEAQ.

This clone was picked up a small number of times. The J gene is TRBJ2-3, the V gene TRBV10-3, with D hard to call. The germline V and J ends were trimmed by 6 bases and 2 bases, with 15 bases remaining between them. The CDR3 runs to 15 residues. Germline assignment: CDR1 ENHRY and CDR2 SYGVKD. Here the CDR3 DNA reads TGTGCCATCAGCCCCAGAGCGATGATCACAGATACGCAGTATTTT. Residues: CAISPRAMITDTQYF.

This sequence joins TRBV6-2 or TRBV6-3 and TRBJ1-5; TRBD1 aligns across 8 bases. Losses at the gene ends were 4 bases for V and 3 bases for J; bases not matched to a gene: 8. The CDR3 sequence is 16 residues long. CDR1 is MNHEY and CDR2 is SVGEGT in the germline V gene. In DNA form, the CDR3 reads TGTGCCAGCAGTTCGGTGCGGACAGGGTCCAATCAGCCCCAGCATTTT. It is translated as CASSSVRTGSNQPQHF.

For the CDR3, the DNA is TGTGCCAGCAGTTCGCCAGGGAGGGTCGGCGAGCAGTACTTC. Translation gives CASSSPGRVGEQYF. The gene calls are TRBV27 and TRBJ2-7, with 7 bases fitting TRBD2. V was clipped by 4 bases and J by 6 bases; unmatched bases: 9. The CDR3 has 14 amino acids. Germline V CDR1 and CDR2: MNHEY, SMNVEV (reference sequence).

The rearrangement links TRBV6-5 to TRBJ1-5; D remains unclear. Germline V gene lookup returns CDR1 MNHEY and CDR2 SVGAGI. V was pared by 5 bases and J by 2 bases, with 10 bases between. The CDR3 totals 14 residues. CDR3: CASSHRNGNQPQHF. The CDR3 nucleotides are TGTGCCAGCAGTCATAGAAATGGCAATCAGCCCCAGCATTTT.

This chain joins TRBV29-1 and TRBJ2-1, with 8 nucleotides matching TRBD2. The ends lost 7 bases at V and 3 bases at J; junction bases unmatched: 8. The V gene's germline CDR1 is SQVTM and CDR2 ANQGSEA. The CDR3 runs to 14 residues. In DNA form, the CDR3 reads TGCAGCGCATCGACTAGCGACCTCTACAATGAGCAGTTCTTC. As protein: CSASTSDLYNEQFF.

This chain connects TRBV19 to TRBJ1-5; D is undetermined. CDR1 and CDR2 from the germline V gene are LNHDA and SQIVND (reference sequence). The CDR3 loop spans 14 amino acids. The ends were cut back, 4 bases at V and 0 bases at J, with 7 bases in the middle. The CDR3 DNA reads TGTGCCAGTAGTAGCGAGGGTAGCAATCAGCCCCAGCATTTT. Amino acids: CASSSEGSNQPQHF.

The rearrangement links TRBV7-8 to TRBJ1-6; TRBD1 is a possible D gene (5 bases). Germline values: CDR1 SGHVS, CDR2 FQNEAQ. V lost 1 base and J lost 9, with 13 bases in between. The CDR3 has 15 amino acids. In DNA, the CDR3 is TGTGCCAGCAGCTTAGTGCGGGGCTTGGGTTCACCCCTCCACTTT. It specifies CASSLVRGLGSPLHF.

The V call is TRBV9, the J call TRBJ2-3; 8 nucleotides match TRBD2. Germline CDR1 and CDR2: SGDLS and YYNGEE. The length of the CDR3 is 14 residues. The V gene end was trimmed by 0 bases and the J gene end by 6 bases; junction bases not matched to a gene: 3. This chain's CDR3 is CASSVGAGADTQYF. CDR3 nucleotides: TGTGCCAGCAGCGTAGGAGCGGGGGCGGATACGCAGTATTTT. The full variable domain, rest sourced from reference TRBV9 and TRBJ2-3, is DSGVTQTPKHLITATGQRVTLRCSPRSGDLSVYWYQQSLDQGLQFLIQYYNGEERAKGNILERFSAQQFPDLHSELNLSSLELGDSALYFCASSVGAGADTQYFGPGTRLTVL.

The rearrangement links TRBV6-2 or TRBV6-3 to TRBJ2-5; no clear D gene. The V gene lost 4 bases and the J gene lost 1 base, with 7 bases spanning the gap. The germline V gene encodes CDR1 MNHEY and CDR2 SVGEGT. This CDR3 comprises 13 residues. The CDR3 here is CASSSHFQETQYF. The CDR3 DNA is TGTGCCAGCAGTTCCCATTTCCAAGAGACCCAGTACTTC.

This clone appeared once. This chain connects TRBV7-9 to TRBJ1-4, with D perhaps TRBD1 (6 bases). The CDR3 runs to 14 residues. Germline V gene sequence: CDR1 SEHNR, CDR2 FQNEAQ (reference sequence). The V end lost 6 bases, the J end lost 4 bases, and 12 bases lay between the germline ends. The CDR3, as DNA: TGTGCCAGCAGTCCCGGACAGCTTAATGAAAAACTGTTTTTT. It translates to CASSPGQLNEKLFF.